This TCR beta chain stems from a study of cytomegalovirus exposure and HLA in healthy donors. Study findings and constraints: Specific recognition of CMV antigens was confirmed in vitro for a few chains (all CMV-associated). The tendency of first-cohort TCR clusters to co-occur in the 120 or so validation repertoires emerged from a later analysis.

In the case of this clone: Its cognate antigen is unknown.

Germline V gene sequence: CDR1 KGHSH, CDR2 LQKENI. The CDR3 is made up of 15 amino acids. V lost 2 bases to trimming and J lost 3 bases, with 14 bases between them. Assay used: immunoSEQ multiplex PCR; TCRdb lists only in-frame clones, some missing. Here the sample spans 100,000 to 150,000 clones, around 88% being singletons. The chain recombines TRBV18 with TRBJ2-7; D is possibly TRBD2 (6 bases). Sequencing used PBMCs. This receptor was taken from a man between 18 and 35 years old in good health and CMV-seronegative. Written as DNA, the CDR3 is TGTGCCAGCTCACCAGTTTCGGGGGTCGGCTACGAGCAGTACTTC. It encodes CASSPVSGVGYEQYF.